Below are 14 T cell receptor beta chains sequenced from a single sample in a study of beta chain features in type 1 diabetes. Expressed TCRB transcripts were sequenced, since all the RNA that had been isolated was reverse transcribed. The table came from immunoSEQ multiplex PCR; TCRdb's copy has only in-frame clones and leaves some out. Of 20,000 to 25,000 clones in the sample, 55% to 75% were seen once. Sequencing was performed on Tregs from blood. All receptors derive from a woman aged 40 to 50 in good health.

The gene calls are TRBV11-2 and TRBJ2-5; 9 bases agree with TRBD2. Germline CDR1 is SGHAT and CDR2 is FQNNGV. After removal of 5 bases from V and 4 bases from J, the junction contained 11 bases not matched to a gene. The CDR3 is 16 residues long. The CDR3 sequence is CASSPRGGGAVETQYF. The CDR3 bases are TGTGCCAGCAGCCCCAGGGGCGGGGGGGCCGTAGAGACCCAGTACTTC.

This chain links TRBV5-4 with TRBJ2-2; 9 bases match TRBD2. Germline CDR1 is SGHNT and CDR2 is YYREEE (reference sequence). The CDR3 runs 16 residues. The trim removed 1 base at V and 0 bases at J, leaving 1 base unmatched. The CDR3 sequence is CASSLQRGANTGELFF. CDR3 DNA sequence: TGTGCCAGCAGCTTGCAGCGGGGGGCGAACACCGGGGAGCTGTTTTTT.

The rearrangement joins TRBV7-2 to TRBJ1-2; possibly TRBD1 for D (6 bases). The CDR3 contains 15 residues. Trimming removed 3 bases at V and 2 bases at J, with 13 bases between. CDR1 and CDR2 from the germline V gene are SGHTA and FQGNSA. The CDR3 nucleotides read TGTGCCAGCAGCTTGGGTCTGGGGGCGAACTATGGCTACACCTTC. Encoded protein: CASSLGLGANYGYTF.

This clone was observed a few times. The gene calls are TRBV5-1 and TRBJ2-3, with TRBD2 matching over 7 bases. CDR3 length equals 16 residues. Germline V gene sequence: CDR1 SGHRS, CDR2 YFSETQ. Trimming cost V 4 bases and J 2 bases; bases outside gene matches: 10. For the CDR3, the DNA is TGCGCCAGCAGCAATGCTGGACTAGGGACCACAGATACGCAGTATTTT. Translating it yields CASSNAGLGTTDTQYF.

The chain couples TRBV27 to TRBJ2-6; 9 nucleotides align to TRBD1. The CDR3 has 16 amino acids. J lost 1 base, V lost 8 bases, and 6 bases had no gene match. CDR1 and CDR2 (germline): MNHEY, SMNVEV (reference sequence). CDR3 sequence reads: CASGGQGRSGANVLTF. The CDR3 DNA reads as TGTGCCAGCGGGGGACAGGGACGGTCTGGGGCCAACGTCCTGACTTTC. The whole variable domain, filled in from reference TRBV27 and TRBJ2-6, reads EAQVTQNPRYLITVTGKKLTVTCSQNMNHEYMSWYRQDPGLGLRQIYYSMNVEVTDKGDVPEGYKVSRKEKRNFPLILESPSPNQTSLYFCASGGQGRSGANVLTFGAGSRLTVL.

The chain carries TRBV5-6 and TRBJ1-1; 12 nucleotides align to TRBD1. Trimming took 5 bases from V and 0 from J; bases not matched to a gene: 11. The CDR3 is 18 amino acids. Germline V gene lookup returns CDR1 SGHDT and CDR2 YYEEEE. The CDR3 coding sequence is TGTGCCAGCAGAGTCACCGGGACAGGGGGCGGGATGAACACTGAAGCTTTCTTT. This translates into CASRVTGTGGGMNTEAFF.

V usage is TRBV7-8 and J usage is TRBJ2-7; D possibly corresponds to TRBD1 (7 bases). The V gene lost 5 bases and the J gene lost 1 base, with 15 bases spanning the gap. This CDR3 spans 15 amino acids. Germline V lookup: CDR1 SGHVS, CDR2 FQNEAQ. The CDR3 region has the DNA TGTGCCAGCAGCCAGGGGGGCAGGAGGTCCTACGAGCAGTACTTC. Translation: CASSQGGRRSYEQYF.

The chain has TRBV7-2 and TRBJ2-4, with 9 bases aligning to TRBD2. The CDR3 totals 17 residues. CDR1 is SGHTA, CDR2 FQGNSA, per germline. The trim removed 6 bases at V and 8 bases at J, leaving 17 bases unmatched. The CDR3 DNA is TGTGCCAGCAGTCGAAGGGGGCGGGGGGGCGTCAGGGACATTCAGTACTTC. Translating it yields CASSRRGRGGVRDIQYF.

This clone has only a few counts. CDR3 sequence: CASSLPGTGGTDTQYF. The CDR3 DNA reads TGTGCCAGCAGCTTGCCGGGGACAGGGGGCACAGATACGCAGTATTTT. The V call is TRBV5-5, the J call TRBJ2-3; 10 bases match TRBD1. This CDR3 comprises 16 residues. Germline CDR1 and CDR2: SGHKS and YYEKEE (reference sequence). Trimming removed 1 base from V and 1 base from J; junction bases left unmatched: 3.

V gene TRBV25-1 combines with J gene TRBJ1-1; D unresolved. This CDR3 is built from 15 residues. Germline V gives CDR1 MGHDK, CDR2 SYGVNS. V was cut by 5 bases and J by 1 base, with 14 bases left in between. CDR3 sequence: CASSPLAGTNTEAFF. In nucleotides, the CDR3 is TGTGCCAGCAGTCCCCTGGCAGGTACGAACACTGAAGCTTTCTTT.

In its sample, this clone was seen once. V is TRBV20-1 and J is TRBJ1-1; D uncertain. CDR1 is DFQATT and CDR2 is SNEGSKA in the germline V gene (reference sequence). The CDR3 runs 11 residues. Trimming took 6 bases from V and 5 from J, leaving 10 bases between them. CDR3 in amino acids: CSAVEGTEAFF. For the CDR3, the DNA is TGCAGTGCCGTCGAGGGAACTGAAGCTTTCTTT.

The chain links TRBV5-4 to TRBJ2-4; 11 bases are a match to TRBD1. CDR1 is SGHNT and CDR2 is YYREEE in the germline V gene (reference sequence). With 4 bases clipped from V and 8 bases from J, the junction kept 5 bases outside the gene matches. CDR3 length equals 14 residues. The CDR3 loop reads CASSVGQGEDIQYF. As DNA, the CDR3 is TGTGCCAGCAGCGTGGGACAGGGGGAGGACATTCAGTACTTC.

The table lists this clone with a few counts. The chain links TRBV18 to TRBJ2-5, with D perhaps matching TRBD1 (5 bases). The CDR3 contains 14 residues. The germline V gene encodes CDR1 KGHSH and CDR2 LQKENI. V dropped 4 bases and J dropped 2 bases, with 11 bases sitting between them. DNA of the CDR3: TGTGCCAGCTCACTTCGACAGCTTCAAGAGACCCAGTACTTC. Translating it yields CASSLRQLQETQYF.

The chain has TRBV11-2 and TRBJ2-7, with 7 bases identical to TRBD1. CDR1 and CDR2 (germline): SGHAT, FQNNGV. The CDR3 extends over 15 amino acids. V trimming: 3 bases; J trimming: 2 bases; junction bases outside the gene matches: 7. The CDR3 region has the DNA TGTGCCAGCAGCTTTTCCCTAGGACAGGCCTACGAGCAGTACTTC. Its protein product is CASSFSLGQAYEQYF.